The 10 T cell receptor beta chains below come from one sample, sequenced in a study of blood T cells in healthy people across ages. Using a J-beta primer mix together with a sample-barcoded 5' primer, a second PCR was run for roughly 7 to 12 cycles. TCRdb ran MiXCR on the 5' RACE reads and lists one entry per CDR3 protein. The sample includes around 500,000 distinct CDR3 sequences, roughly 48% of them seen just once. Sequenced input: blood. These receptor sequences come from a man older than 75 in good health.

This clonotype was observed once. The rearrangement links TRBV5-1 to TRBJ2-3, with TRBD1 identical over 10 bases. The V and J ends lost 4 bases and 4 bases, in that order; junction bases with no gene match: 6. This CDR3 is built from 15 residues. Germline V gives CDR1 SGHRS, CDR2 YFSETQ. CDR3 nucleotides: TGCGCCAGCAGCCGGACTGGACAGGGGGCAGATACGCAGTATTTT. It codes for CASSRTGQGADTQYF.

V is TRBV24-1 and J is TRBJ2-7; D ambiguous. Gene TRBJ2-5 matches the end of the DNA better, so the J call may be wrong. Germline CDR1 KGHDR, CDR2 SFDVKD. CDR3 length equals 13 residues. CDR3 in DNA: TGTGCCACCAGTGATTTCGCGGCAGAGACCCAGTACTTC. It yields the protein CATSDFAAETQYF.

The rearrangement links TRBV3-1 to TRBJ2-4, with a tentative D call TRBD1 (6 bases). TRBJ2-7 matches the DNA end more closely, so the J call is doubtful. Germline values: CDR1 LGHDT, CDR2 YNNKEL (reference sequence). The CDR3 is made up of 13 amino acids. The CDR3 spells CASSQRTVYEQYF. For the CDR3, the DNA is TGTGCCAGCAGCCAGAGGACAGTTTACGAGCAGTACTTC.

The chain carries TRBV4-1 and TRBJ1-5, with D unclear. The ends were cut back, 4 bases at V and 2 bases at J, with 18 bases in the middle. The CDR3 extends over 17 amino acids. CDR1 MGHRA and CDR2 YSYEKL come from the germline V gene. Here the CDR3 reads CASSPRGGNEGNQPQHF. CDR3 nucleotide sequence: TGCGCCAGCAGCCCTCGAGGTGGGAACGAGGGCAATCAGCCCCAGCATTTT.

This clonotype was observed a handful of times. The J gene is TRBJ1-5, the V gene TRBV7-2; D remains unclear. The CDR3 is 17 residues long. Germline V gene data show CDR1 as SGHTA and CDR2 as FQGNSA. V lost 7 bases, J lost 3 bases, and 22 bases lay in between. For the CDR3, the DNA is TGTGCCAGCACCAATGGACGAGGTCCGTTACCCAATCAGCCCCAGCATTTT. This sequence encodes CASTNGRGPLPNQPQHF. Using reference TRBV7-2 and TRBJ1-5 for the parts outside the CDR3, the full variable domain is GAGVSQSPSNKVTEKGKDVELRCDPISGHTALYWYRQSLGQGLEFLIYFQGNSAPDKSGLPSDRFSAERTGGSVSTLTIQRTQQEDSAVYLCASTNGRGPLPNQPQHFGDGTRLSIL.

The chain carries TRBV7-9 and TRBJ2-5, with D unclear. This CDR3 region has 14 residues. CDR1 and CDR2 (germline): SEHNR, FQNEAQ (reference sequence). Trimming took off 8 bases at V and 1 base at J, with 14 bases between the two ends. This CDR3 reads CASGSPSVQETQYF. The CDR3, as DNA: TGTGCCAGCGGATCCCCCTCGGTCCAAGAGACCCAGTACTTC.

This chain connects TRBV29-1 to TRBJ2-5, with no clear D. The CDR3 spans 13 residues. Per the germline V gene, CDR1 is SQVTM and CDR2 is ANQGSEA. The V and J ends lost 7 bases and 11 bases respectively, with 23 bases between them. The CDR3 sequence: CSASGFSGNEQYF. The CDR3 region has the DNA TGCAGCGCTTCGGGTTTCTCAGGCAATGAGCAGTACTTC.

A note on this clonotype: The junction departs from the called germline gene at one end, perhaps through a read error. The chain carries TRBV5-6 and TRBJ2-4; D is uncertain. The J call may be incorrect, as the DNA end agrees better with TRBJ2-5. CDR1 is SGHDT and CDR2 is YYEEEE in the germline V gene. CDR3 length: 14 amino acids. The CDR3 here is CASSFNQVQGTQYF. CDR3 bases: TGTGCCAGCAGCTTCAATCAGGTCCAAGGGACCCAGTACTTC.

This CDR3 is CASSFLGSPSGTQYF. CDR3 bases: TGTGCCAGCAGCTTCCTGGGGTCGCCGTCCGGCACGCAGTATTTT. The chain joins TRBV7-9 to TRBJ2-3; D is ambiguous. This CDR3 spans 15 amino acids. Germline-derived CDR1 and CDR2 are SEHNR and FQNEAQ (reference sequence). Trimming removed 3 bases from V and 9 bases from J, with 19 bases in between.

The chain couples TRBV7-2 to TRBJ2-6; D ambiguous. This CDR3 has 17 amino acids. CDR1 and CDR2 (germline): SGHTA, FQGNSA. V was trimmed by 7 bases and J by 0 bases, leaving 16 bases between them. CDR3 bases: TGTGCCAGCACCCCCAGGACCGACGGCTCTGGGGCCAACGTCCTGACTTTC. Amino acid sequence: CASTPRTDGSGANVLTF.